This entry lists 24 T cell receptor beta chains sequenced from one sample in a study of T cells after yellow fever vaccination. TCRdb recomputed calls from the 5' RACE reads with MiXCR, one row per CDR3 protein. The sample includes about 310,000 distinct CDR3 sequences, more than 3% of them seen just once. The sample here was PBMCs, taken on the day of the yellow fever booster vaccination. The receptors come from a man aged 18 to 35 who received the YFV17D yellow fever vaccine.

The chain couples TRBV6-5 to TRBJ1-6; possible D gene TRBD1, 5 bases. Trimming stripped 7 bases from V and 5 bases from J, with 18 bases between. The CDR3 has 16 residues. CDR1 and CDR2 from the germline V gene are MNHEY and SVGAGI. The CDR3 DNA reads TGTGCCAGCAACATAGGGGTCCCCGTGGATAATTCACCCCTCCACTTT. Translated: CASNIGVPVDNSPLHF.

There are many counts of this clonotype. The chain joins TRBV7-3 to TRBJ2-5; D remains ambiguous. The CDR3 totals 15 residues. The V gene's germline CDR1 is SGHTA and CDR2 FQGTGA. Trimming shortened V by 4 bases and J by 2 bases, and 14 bases separated the two germline ends. The CDR3 nucleotides read TGTGCCAGCAGCTCTAACCCGGCCGAGCAAGAGACCCAGTACTTC. Translated, it gives CASSSNPAEQETQYF. The full variable domain, with the rest looked up from reference TRBV7-3 and TRBJ2-5, is GAGVSQTPSNKVTEKGKYVELRCDPISGHTALYWYRQSLGQGPEFLIYFQGTGAADDSGLPNDRFFAVRPEGSVSTLKIQRTERGDSAVYLCASSSNPAEQETQYFGPGTRLLVL.

This clonotype was observed many times. V is TRBV7-2 and J is TRBJ1-2, with no clear D. The CDR3 runs 14 residues. Between the trimmed V and J ends, which lost 4 bases and 6 bases, there was a span of 15 bases. Germline V gene sequence: CDR1 SGHTA, CDR2 FQGNSA. The CDR3 nucleotides are TGTGCCAGCAGCTACCCCGGGTATGAAGATGGCTACACCTTC. This gives the protein CASSYPGYEDGYTF.

V gene TRBV7-9 combines with J gene TRBJ1-2; 7 nucleotides match TRBD1. J gave up 6 bases and V 5 bases, and 12 bases lay outside the gene matches. Germline V gene data show CDR1 as SEHNR and CDR2 as FQNEAQ (reference sequence). The CDR3 is made up of 15 amino acids. The CDR3 nucleotides read TGTGCCAGCAGCAGCGGGGGACAGAGAGGGGATGGCTACACCTTC. It is translated as CASSSGGQRGDGYTF. Together with reference TRBV7-9 and TRBJ1-2, the CDR3 gives the full variable domain: DTGVSQNPRHKITKRGQNVTFRCDPISEHNRLYWYRQTLGQGPEFLTYFQNEAQLEKSRLLSDRFSAERPKGSFSTLEIQRTEQGDSAMYLCASSSGGQRGDGYTFGSGTRLTVV.

This clonotype turned up a few times. V and J are TRBV28 and TRBJ2-1; D possibly corresponds to TRBD1 (5 bases). There are 14 residues in the CDR3. With 3 bases removed from V and 9 bases from J, the gap between germline ends came to 15 bases. Germline CDR1 and CDR2: MDHEN and SYDVKM. CDR3 in DNA: TGTGCCAGCAGTTTCCACAATAAGGACACTGAGCAGTTCTTC. It codes for CASSFHNKDTEQFF.

This clonotype has a count of ten or more. This rearrangement joins TRBV5-6 to TRBJ2-7; 8 bases line up with TRBD2. CDR3 length: 13 amino acids. Germline trimming cut 4 bases from V and 4 bases from J; bases unmatched to any gene: 4. Germline loops: CDR1 SGHDT, CDR2 YYEEEE. CDR3 in amino acids: CASSPPGGYEQYV. CDR3 nucleotides: TGTGCCAGCAGCCCCCCGGGGGGGTACGAGCAGTACGTC.

This clonotype showed up just a few times. This rearrangement joins TRBV4-3 to TRBJ2-1, with D possibly matching TRBD2 (5 bases). This CDR3 is 15 amino acids long. The germline V gene encodes CDR1 LGHNA and CDR2 YSLEER. V was shortened by 0 bases and J by 2 bases, with 8 bases between the two germline ends. CDR3 sequence reads: CASSQDHGAYNEQFF. The CDR3 DNA is TGCGCCAGCAGCCAAGATCACGGGGCCTACAATGAGCAGTTCTTC.

V gene TRBV3-1 combines with J gene TRBJ1-1; the D gene is possibly TRBD1 (5 bases). The CDR3 is made up of 17 amino acids. CDR1 is LGHDT, CDR2 YNNKEL, per germline (reference sequence). V was trimmed by 1 base and J by 0 bases, leaving 15 bases between them. This chain's CDR3 is CASSQVFSGTMNTEAFF. As DNA, the CDR3 is TGTGCCAGCAGCCAAGTCTTCTCCGGGACTATGAACACTGAAGCTTTCTTT.

This clonotype has just a few counts. V is TRBV6-6 and J is TRBJ2-7; the match to TRBD1 covers 9 bases. The CDR3 runs to 15 residues. The germline gives CDR1 MNHNY, CDR2 SVGAGI (reference sequence). V shed 5 bases, J shed 5 bases, and the junction held 10 bases outside the gene matches. CDR3 sequence (DNA): TGTGCCAGCAGTGAGTTGGGGACAGGGTTCAACGAGCAGTACGTC. Its translation: CASSELGTGFNEQYV.

This clonotype was recorded at least ten times. The rearrangement joins TRBV27 to TRBJ1-2; the match to TRBD1 covers 10 bases. The V and J ends lost 3 bases and 3 bases, in that order; junction bases with no gene match: 4. Germline V gene sequence: CDR1 MNHEY, CDR2 SMNVEV (reference sequence). The CDR3 sequence is 15 residues long. The CDR3 protein is CASSFGQGGDYGYTF. CDR3 DNA sequence: TGTGCCAGCAGTTTCGGACAGGGGGGGGACTATGGCTACACCTTC.

This clonotype was observed a few times. The J gene is TRBJ1-1, the V gene TRBV6-2 or TRBV6-3; tentatively, D is TRBD1 (5 bases). CDR1 and CDR2 from the germline V gene are MNHEY and SVGEGT. The ends were cut back, 4 bases at V and 6 bases at J, with 18 bases in the middle. This CDR3 spans 15 amino acids. The CDR3 sequence is CASSSHLGALAEAFF. The CDR3 region has the DNA TGTGCCAGCAGTTCCCACCTTGGGGCTCTGGCTGAAGCTTTCTTT.

This clonotype was seen a handful of times. The chain combines TRBV5-1 with TRBJ1-3; D is possibly TRBD1 (6 bases). The CDR3 runs to 15 residues. The V gene lost 4 bases and the J gene lost 0 bases, with 11 bases spanning the gap. Germline V gene sequence: CDR1 SGHRS, CDR2 YFSETQ. This CDR3 reads CASSPTGTSGNTIYF. The CDR3 DNA reads as TGCGCCAGCAGCCCCACAGGGACCTCTGGAAACACCATATATTTT.

Of note for this clonotype: With a much larger clone just one base away, this may be a read error. J is TRBJ1-2 and V is TRBV6-5, with 7 bases fitting TRBD1. Germline V gene lookup returns CDR1 MNHEY and CDR2 SVGAGI. This CDR3 contains 15 residues. The DNA for the CDR3 is TGTGCCAGCAGTCCGCGAGACCAGGGGGTTCGGCCCTACCCCTTC. It specifies CASSPRDQGVRPYPF.

The table lists this clonotype with many counts. The chain links TRBV28 to TRBJ2-7; a weak D match, TRBD1 (6 bases). There are 9 residues in the CDR3. CDR1 and CDR2 (germline): MDHEN, SYDVKM. The CDR3 sequence: CASSFHRVV. DNA of the CDR3: TGTGCCAGCAGTTTCCACAGGGTCGTC.

This clonotype has at least ten counts. The CDR3 here is CASRQGTSYGYTF. CDR3 DNA sequence: TGTGCCAGCAGGCAGGGTACATCGTATGGCTACACCTTC. The chain is built from TRBV28 and TRBJ1-2, with D possibly being TRBD1 (5 bases). V was pared by 6 bases and J by 5 bases, with 13 bases between. The CDR3 loop spans 13 amino acids. Germline CDR1 MDHEN, CDR2 SYDVKM.

This clonotype was seen only a few times. The chain uses TRBV3-1 and TRBJ1-5; the D is unclear. The germline CDR1 and CDR2 sequences are LGHDT and YNNKEL (reference sequence). V gave up 0 bases and J gave up 6 bases, with 12 bases separating them. The CDR3 totals 15 residues. This CDR3 is CASSQDGRSVQPQHF. CDR3 sequence (DNA): TGTGCCAGCAGCCAAGATGGCAGATCAGTTCAGCCCCAGCATTTT. The whole variable domain, filled in from reference TRBV3-1 and TRBJ1-5, reads DTAVSQTPKYLVTQMGNDKSIKCEQNLGHDTMYWYKQDSKKFLKIMFSYNNKELIINETVPNRFSPKSPDKAHLNLHINSLELGDSAVYFCASSQDGRSVQPQHFGDGTRLSIL.

At least ten counts were recorded for this clonotype. This chain links TRBV27 with TRBJ2-3; no firm D call. The ends were cut back, 2 bases at V and 1 base at J, with 16 bases in the middle. This CDR3 region has 17 residues. Germline V gives CDR1 MNHEY, CDR2 SMNVEV (reference sequence). The DNA of the CDR3 is TGTGCCAGCAGTTTACAGATACAAACCCGGGGCACAGATACGCAGTATTTT. Amino acids: CASSLQIQTRGTDTQYF.

This clonotype was picked up a small number of times. The J gene is TRBJ2-7, the V gene TRBV28; D is perhaps TRBD1 (6 bases). V lost 6 bases and J lost 5, with 14 bases in between. This CDR3 has 13 amino acids. The germline V gene encodes CDR1 MDHEN and CDR2 SYDVKM. Here the CDR3 reads CASRETGSDEQYV. For the CDR3, the DNA is TGTGCCAGCAGAGAGACAGGATCGGACGAGCAGTACGTC.

The V and J genes are TRBV12-3 or TRBV12-4 and TRBJ2-5; TRBD1 matches 9 bases. Unmatched junction bases numbered 3, after V lost 7 bases and J lost 3 bases. The CDR3 runs to 13 residues. The CDR3 spells CASTRQGEETQYF. The CDR3 DNA reads as TGTGCCAGCACTCGACAGGGGGAAGAGACCCAGTACTTC.

Only a few counts were recorded for this clonotype. The rearrangement joins TRBV7-2 to TRBJ1-5; D not certain. V gave up 2 bases and J gave up 9 bases, with 11 bases separating them. The CDR3 contains 13 residues. The germline gives CDR1 SGHTA, CDR2 FQGNSA. The CDR3 spells CASSLRVLGPQHF. DNA for the CDR3: TGTGCCAGCAGCTTACGGGTTCTGGGGCCCCAGCATTTT. Together with reference TRBV7-2 and TRBJ1-5, the CDR3 gives the full variable domain: GAGVSQSPSNKVTEKGKDVELRCDPISGHTALYWYRQSLGQGLEFLIYFQGNSAPDKSGLPSDRFSAERTGGSVSTLTIQRTQQEDSAVYLCASSLRVLGPQHFGDGTRLSIL.

The table lists this clonotype with many counts. The chain uses TRBV4-1 and TRBJ2-2; D may match TRBD1 or TRBD2 (5 bases each). The V gene's germline CDR1 is MGHRA and CDR2 YSYEKL. With 6 bases removed from V and 7 bases from J, the gap between germline ends came to 18 bases. This CDR3 is 15 amino acids long. The CDR3 is CASSRDRARGGELFF. The CDR3 region has the DNA TGCGCCAGCAGTCGGGACCGTGCTCGTGGCGGGGAGCTGTTTTTT.

This clonotype showed up many times. V and J are TRBV19 and TRBJ2-1; possible D gene TRBD2, 5 bases. The germline gives CDR1 LNHDA, CDR2 SQIVND (reference sequence). V was pared by 4 bases and J by 9 bases, with 10 bases between. This CDR3 is 12 amino acids long. The CDR3 reads CASSTEGREQFF. The CDR3 DNA reads TGTGCCAGTAGTACAGAGGGCCGTGAGCAGTTCTTC.

This clonotype was counted ten times or more. V usage is TRBV3-1 and J usage is TRBJ2-1, with TRBD2 matching 9 bases. Trimming cost V 0 bases and J 6 bases; bases outside gene matches: 9. Germline CDR1 reads LGHDT; CDR2 reads YNNKEL (reference sequence). CDR3 length: 17 residues. CDR3 region: CASSQDSWGLALNEQFF. In nucleotides, the CDR3 is TGTGCCAGCAGCCAAGATAGCTGGGGACTAGCCCTCAATGAGCAGTTCTTC.

The rearrangement joins TRBV28 to TRBJ1-2, with D unresolved. Germline V gene data show CDR1 as MDHEN and CDR2 as SYDVKM. This CDR3 has 14 residues. Trimming removed 3 bases at V and 5 bases at J, with 13 bases between. CDR3 sequence reads: CASSFEGTGYGYTF. The CDR3 nucleotides are TGTGCCAGCAGTTTTGAGGGAACGGGGTATGGCTACACCTTC.